This entry lists 12 T cell receptor beta chains sequenced from one sample in a study of graft-versus-host responses after intestinal transplantation. The repertoire was sequenced with immunoSEQ multiplex PCR; TCRdb's copy has only in-frame clones and lacks some. The sample contains roughly 99,000 clones, about 82% of which appear only once. Sequencing used PBMCs, obtained 255 days after intestinal transplant. The source is a human patient who received an intestinal transplant, so some T cells may come from the graft donor.

This rearrangement joins TRBV5-6 to TRBJ1-6; no reliable D call. This CDR3 is 16 amino acids long. V dropped 0 bases and J dropped 8 bases, with 15 bases sitting between them. The germline V gene encodes CDR1 SGHDT and CDR2 YYEEEE. CDR3 DNA sequence: TGTGCCAGCAGCTTGGGGCCAGGTGGGTCGGATTCACCCCTCCACTTT. As protein: CASSLGPGGSDSPLHF.

The chain is built from TRBV28 and TRBJ1-1; 10 nucleotides align to TRBD1. The CDR3 is 14 amino acids. In germline, CDR1 is MDHEN, CDR2 SYDVKM. Trimming cost V 3 bases and J 3 bases; bases outside gene matches: 1. In DNA, the CDR3 is TGTGCCAGCAGTTTCGACAGGGGGCACACTGAAGCTTTCTTT. Its translation: CASSFDRGHTEAFF.

The chain is built from TRBV19 and TRBJ2-5; 10 positions match TRBD1. The CDR3 is 18 residues long. The trim removed 3 bases at V and 4 bases at J, leaving 14 bases unmatched. In germline, CDR1 is LNHDA, CDR2 SQIVND (reference sequence). Written as DNA, the CDR3 is TGTGCCAGTAGTATGAGTGGAGGCGGGACAGGGGTCCCAGAGACCCAGTACTTC. It is translated as CASSMSGGGTGVPETQYF.

The V call is TRBV20-1, the J call TRBJ2-7; D might be TRBD2 (6 bases). This CDR3 is built from 11 residues. Germline CDR1 reads DFQATT; CDR2 reads SNEGSKA (reference sequence). V was shortened by 5 bases and J by 5 bases, with 10 bases between the two germline ends. The CDR3 nucleotides read TGCAGTGCTTTAAGGGAGGACGAGCAGTACTTC. Protein: CSALREDEQYF.

The gene calls are TRBV7-8 and TRBJ1-1; D gene uncertain. Between the trimmed V and J ends, which lost 1 base and 4 bases, there was a span of 13 bases. Germline values: CDR1 SGHVS, CDR2 FQNEAQ. The CDR3 loop spans 15 amino acids. CDR3 nucleotide sequence: TGTGCCAGCAGCTTAGAGGAGCGCGTGGGCACTGAAGCTTTCTTT. This sequence encodes CASSLEERVGTEAFF.

The V call is TRBV4-1, the J call TRBJ2-3, with 10 bases that match TRBD2. Per germline, CDR1 MGHRA and CDR2 YSYEKL. CDR3 length: 16 residues. V gave up 4 bases and J gave up 1 base; unmatched junction bases: 5. The CDR3 bases are TGCGCCAGCAGCCCGATAGCGGGGGGAGGCACAGATACGCAGTATTTT. Its translation: CASSPIAGGGTDTQYF.

The rearrangement uses TRBV27 and TRBJ2-2; no clear D gene. Germline values: CDR1 MNHEY, CDR2 SMNVEV (reference sequence). The CDR3 is 13 amino acids. Trimming removed 3 bases from V and 5 bases from J, with 7 bases in between. CDR3 loop: CASSFSRTGELFF. Here the CDR3 DNA reads TGTGCCAGCAGTTTTTCTAGGACCGGGGAGCTGTTTTTT.

The sample holds a few counts of this clone. The genes are TRBV28 and TRBJ2-7; 9 nucleotides line up with TRBD2. This CDR3 comprises 17 residues. Germline CDR1 reads MDHEN; CDR2 reads SYDVKM. The ends lost 7 bases at V and 2 bases at J; junction bases unmatched: 15. The CDR3 coding sequence is TGTGCCAGCACCTTTAACCCGCTCCTAGCGGGGACCTACGAGCAGTACTTC. Residues: CASTFNPLLAGTYEQYF.

This clone was seen just once. A clone one base away is much larger, so this may be a read error. The J gene is TRBJ1-5, the V gene TRBV7-6; TRBD1 matches 10 bases. Losses at the gene ends were 3 bases for V and 4 bases for J; bases not matched to a gene: 0. The CDR3 has 14 amino acids. CDR1 SGHVS and CDR2 FNYEAQ come from the germline V gene. The CDR3 DNA sequence: TGTGCCAGCAGCTTGGGACAGGGGAATCAGCCCCAGCATTTT. This gives the protein CASSLGQGNQPQHF.

The chain links TRBV7-6 to TRBJ1-6; D call uncertain. This CDR3 is 15 amino acids long. CDR1 is SGHVS, CDR2 FNYEAQ, per germline. V gave up 4 bases and J gave up 4 bases, with 11 bases separating them. Here the CDR3 DNA reads TGTGCCAGCAGCTACGGGTCCGGATATAATTCACCCCTCCACTTT. This translates into CASSYGSGYNSPLHF.

This clone has just one count. The chain carries TRBV6-1 and TRBJ2-3; TRBD2 agrees at 12 bases. Trimming took 2 bases from V and 0 from J; bases not matched to a gene: 0. The germline V gene encodes CDR1 MNHNS and CDR2 SASEGT. CDR3 length equals 16 residues. CDR3 region: CASSELAGGSTDTQYF. The CDR3 nucleotides read TGTGCCAGCAGTGAACTAGCGGGGGGGAGCACAGATACGCAGTATTTT.

This clone appeared a single time. The V and J genes are TRBV27 and TRBJ2-3; the D is unclear. V lost 0 bases and J 2 bases, leaving 6 bases between the germline ends. Germline CDR1 is MNHEY and CDR2 is SMNVEV (reference sequence). The CDR3 has 14 residues. For the CDR3, the DNA is TGTGCCAGCAGTTTATCAATCTACACAGATACGCAGTATTTT. Translated, it gives CASSLSIYTDTQYF.